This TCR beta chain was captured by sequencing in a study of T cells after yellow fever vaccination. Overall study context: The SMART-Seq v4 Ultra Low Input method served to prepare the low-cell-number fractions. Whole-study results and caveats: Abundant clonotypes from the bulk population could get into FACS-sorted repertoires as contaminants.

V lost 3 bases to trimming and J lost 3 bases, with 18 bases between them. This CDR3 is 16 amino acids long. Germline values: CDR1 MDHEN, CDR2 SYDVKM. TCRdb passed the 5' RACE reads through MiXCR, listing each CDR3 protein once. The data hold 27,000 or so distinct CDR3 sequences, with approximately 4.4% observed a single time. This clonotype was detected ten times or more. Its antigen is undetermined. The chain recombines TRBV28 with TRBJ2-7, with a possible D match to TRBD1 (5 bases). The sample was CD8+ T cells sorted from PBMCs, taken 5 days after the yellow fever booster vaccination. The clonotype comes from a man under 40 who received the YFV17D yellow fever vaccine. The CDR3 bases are TGTGCCAGCAGTTTTCAGGGAACCGCCGGTGGCTACGAGCAGTACTTC. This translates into CASSFQGTAGGYEQYF.